This T cell receptor (beta chain) was retrieved from a study of cytomegalovirus exposure and HLA in healthy donors. V was pared by 0 bases and J by 9 bases, with 16 bases between. In germline, CDR1 is SGDLS, CDR2 YYNGEE. The CDR3 is 15 residues long. As for this clone: Its specificity is not known.

Study-level points and caveats: Diagnosis of cytomegalovirus status made by the classifier reportedly showed high specificity and sensitivity. The study listed 150 to 200 cytomegalovirus-associated TCR beta chains. A subsequent analysis found that TCR clusters from the first cohort also tended to co-occur in the 90 to 150 validation repertoires, with about 94% of cluster scores above 0. Most TCR sequences were uncommon, yet certain public TCRs appeared in many donors.

Method: immunoSEQ multiplex PCR; TCRdb's copy keeps in-frame clones and lacks some. Of 150,000 to 200,000 clones listed, more than 80% are singletons. Sample: PBMCs. The sequence was obtained from a man between 18 and 29 years old in good health and CMV-seropositive. The chain links TRBV9 to TRBJ2-1; a possible D gene is TRBD2 (5 bases). For the CDR3, the DNA is TGTGCCAGCAGCGTAGGAGGGAACACGGCTAGTGAGCAGTTCTTC. Encoded protein: CASSVGGNTASEQFF.